These 24 T cell receptor beta chains were all obtained from the same sample, sequenced in a study of vaccination and CD4 T cells after COVID-19. The time point was: late sampling 161 to 241 days after vaccination in a few convalescent patients. TCRdb reprocessed the PCR reads via MiXCR and lists one record per CDR3 protein. The sample comprises 25,000 to 35,000 distinct CDR3 sequences, about 49% of which are singletons, and 5.8% rests with the top ten. The sequences come from CD4+ T cells from blood, collected about 7 months after SARS-CoV-2 vaccination. These receptors all come from a human donor who had recovered from COVID-19.

This clonotype was picked up a small number of times. The J gene is TRBJ2-3, the V gene TRBV20-1; the D gene could be TRBD1 or TRBD2 (5 bases each). Looked up from germline, CDR1 is DFQATT and CDR2 is SNEGSKA (reference sequence). Trimming shortened V by 5 bases and J by 5 bases, and 14 bases separated the two germline ends. The CDR3 has 13 amino acids. CDR3 bases: TGCAGTGCTCAGGGACCAAAGGGAGATACGCAGTATTTT. Translating it yields CSAQGPKGDTQYF.

The chain recombines TRBV7-9 with TRBJ2-5; maybe TRBD1 (6 bases). The CDR3 runs to 15 residues. V was clipped by 4 bases and J by 0 bases, with 12 bases between them. Germline lookup yields CDR1 SEHNR and CDR2 FQNEAQ (reference sequence). The DNA for the CDR3 is TGTGCCAGCAGCTCACCTCGGGACAACCAAGAGACCCAGTACTTC. This gives the protein CASSSPRDNQETQYF.

The sample holds a few counts of this clonotype. The chain recombines TRBV6-1 with TRBJ2-1; TRBD2 agrees at 13 bases. The CDR3 runs to 15 residues. Germline V lookup: CDR1 MNHNS, CDR2 SASEGT. V was pared by 5 bases and J by 7 bases, with 5 bases of the junction left unmatched. The CDR3 DNA sequence: TGTGCCAGCAGTAGGGGACTAGCGGGAAGGAATGAGCAGTTCTTC. Its translation: CASSRGLAGRNEQFF.

Regarding this clonotype: The junction departs from the called germline gene at one end, perhaps through a read error. V is TRBV20-1 and J is TRBJ1-5, with 9 bases matching TRBD1. CDR1 and CDR2 (germline): DFQATT, SNEGSKA (reference sequence). The CDR3 is 20 amino acids. The CDR3 reads CSARDRPYWDREYSNQPQHF. In DNA form, the CDR3 reads TGTAGTGCTAGAGACCGACCTTATTGGGACAGGGAGTATAGCAATCAGCCCCAGCATTTT.

This clonotype has a single count. The rearrangement links TRBV11-3 to TRBJ2-1; a possible D gene is TRBD2 (5 bases). The V and J ends lost 6 bases and 2 bases respectively, with 29 bases between them. CDR1 is SGHNT and CDR2 is YENEEA in the germline V gene. This CDR3 region has 20 residues. This CDR3 is CASRGPPPGSAIKPYNEQFF. DNA for the CDR3: TGTGCCAGCAGGGGTCCCCCTCCGGGGAGCGCGATTAAGCCCTACAATGAGCAGTTCTTC.

As regards this clonotype: The junction differs from germline at one of its ends, possibly a read error. The chain couples TRBV28 to TRBJ1-5; D is possibly TRBD1 (5 bases). Germline V gene sequence: CDR1 MDHEN, CDR2 SYDVKM. This CDR3 has 16 amino acids. The CDR3 bases are TGTGCCAGCAGATCTCTCAGGGAAGGAGGCAATCAGCCCCGGCATTTT. Its protein product is CASRSLREGGNQPRHF.

The chain is built from TRBV28 and TRBJ1-5; 7 positions match TRBD1. The junction had 7 bases not matched to a gene; V was cut back by 2 bases and J by 6 bases. This CDR3 comprises 15 residues. From germline, CDR1 is MDHEN and CDR2 SYDVKM. DNA for the CDR3: TGTGCCAGCAGTTTAAAGGGGGCCGGGAGTCAGCCCCAGCATTTT. It encodes CASSLKGAGSQPQHF.

CDR3 residues: CAISESGVTNPSGRVWETQYF. CDR3 in DNA: TGTGCCATCAGTGAGTCTGGGGTGACAAACCCCTCAGGCAGGGTTTGGGAGACCCAGTACTTC. J is TRBJ2-5 and V is TRBV10-3, with a weak D call TRBD1 (5 bases). The CDR3 runs 21 residues. Trimming left V 0 bases short and J 5 bases short, with 31 bases between. Germline V gene data show CDR1 as ENHRY and CDR2 as SYGVKD.

The sample holds a few counts of this clonotype. This rearrangement joins TRBV20-1 to TRBJ2-2; no clear D gene. V was clipped by 4 bases and J by 1 base, with 10 bases between them. The CDR3 is 14 residues long. Per the germline V gene, CDR1 is DFQATT and CDR2 is SNEGSKA (reference sequence). The CDR3 nucleotides are TGCAGTGCTACGGCTTCCCTGAACACCGGGGAGCTGTTTTTT. Translated: CSATASLNTGELFF.

This clonotype turned up a few times. The chain uses TRBV27 and TRBJ2-7; D not certain. The V gene lost 5 bases and the J gene lost 0 bases, with 8 bases spanning the gap. The CDR3 runs 13 residues. Germline V gene sequence: CDR1 MNHEY, CDR2 SMNVEV (reference sequence). The CDR3 loop reads CASSNIASYEQYF. CDR3 in DNA: TGTGCCAGCAGTAATATTGCCTCCTACGAGCAGTACTTC.

The chain combines TRBV6-1 with TRBJ2-5, with D possibly being TRBD1 or TRBD2 (5 bases each). From germline, CDR1 is MNHNS and CDR2 SASEGT. With 6 bases removed from V and 5 bases from J, the gap between germline ends came to 13 bases. The CDR3 consists of 13 residues. The CDR3 DNA sequence: TGTGCCAGCAGCCGAGGGGTGGGGGAGACCCAGTACTTC. Its translation is CASSRGVGETQYF.

This chain uses TRBV20-1 with TRBJ2-7; 10 positions agree with TRBD2. The germline CDR1 and CDR2 sequences are DFQATT and SNEGSKA (reference sequence). With V trimmed by 3 bases and J by 3 bases, 14 bases remained unmatched. This CDR3 region has 17 residues. The CDR3 coding sequence is TGCAGTGCTAGCGTAAAAGCGGGAGGGCTAGCTTACTACGAGCAGTACTTC. Translation: CSASVKAGGLAYYEQYF.

In this sample, this clonotype turned up a few times. The CDR3 spells CASSFLATGLSYEQYF. The CDR3 DNA sequence: TGTGCCAGCAGTTTCCTAGCGACAGGGTTGTCCTACGAGCAGTACTTC. The rearrangement uses TRBV6-2 or TRBV6-3 and TRBJ2-7; D is possibly TRBD1 (7 bases). The CDR3 sequence is 16 residues long. Germline CDR1 and CDR2: MNHEY and SVGEGT. V gave up 4 bases and J gave up 1 base, with 17 bases separating them.

The chain is built from TRBV7-2 and TRBJ2-7; 8 bases line up with TRBD1. Trimming removed 3 bases from V and 5 bases from J; junction bases left unmatched: 9. The CDR3 extends over 15 amino acids. Germline V lookup: CDR1 SGHTA, CDR2 FQGNSA. CDR3 amino acids: CASSFSTGESDEQYF. In nucleotides, the CDR3 is TGTGCCAGCAGCTTTTCGACAGGGGAGAGTGACGAGCAGTACTTC.

The chain employs TRBV10-3 and TRBJ2-7; 9 bases match TRBD1. There are 15 residues in the CDR3. Germline assignment: CDR1 ENHRY and CDR2 SYGVKD. V lost 4 bases and J lost 0; bases outside the gene matches: 4. For the CDR3, the DNA is TGTGCCATCAGTGCGGGACAGGGCATCTCCTACGAGCAGTACTTC. Its protein is CAISAGQGISYEQYF.

The V and J genes are TRBV5-1 and TRBJ2-5, with TRBD1 identical over 11 bases. V gave up 3 bases and J gave up 1 base; unmatched junction bases: 8. CDR1 is SGHRS, CDR2 YFSETQ, per germline. This CDR3 region has 17 residues. The CDR3 DNA sequence: TGCGCCAGCAGCTCGACACCCGGGACAGGGGGCCAAGAGACCCAGTACTTC. This codes for CASSSTPGTGGQETQYF.

The chain has TRBV27 and TRBJ2-5; D ambiguous. The CDR3 has 13 amino acids. Germline V gene data show CDR1 as MNHEY and CDR2 as SMNVEV (reference sequence). The V gene lost 3 bases and the J gene lost 5 bases, with 10 bases spanning the gap. In nucleotides, the CDR3 is TGTGCCAGCAGTTTTTCCGGGTGGGAGACCCAGTACTTC. It is translated as CASSFSGWETQYF.

The chain carries TRBV7-9 and TRBJ1-3; tentatively, D is TRBD1 (6 bases). The V gene lost 3 bases and the J gene lost 3 bases, with 12 bases spanning the gap. Germline V gene sequence: CDR1 SEHNR, CDR2 FQNEAQ (reference sequence). CDR3 length equals 15 residues. CDR3 DNA: TGTGCCAGCAGCTTCCTGGGGGCTGGTGGAAACACCATATATTTT. Its translation: CASSFLGAGGNTIYF.

The chain is built from TRBV27 and TRBJ2-1, with 15 bases that match TRBD2. Germline lookup yields CDR1 MNHEY and CDR2 SMNVEV (reference sequence). Losses at the gene ends were 6 bases for V and 8 bases for J; bases not matched to a gene: 8. The CDR3 consists of 16 residues. Here the CDR3 reads CASSGLAGGIWDEQFF. The DNA of the CDR3 is TGTGCCAGCAGCGGACTAGCGGGAGGGATTTGGGATGAGCAGTTCTTC.

This clonotype appeared a few times. The genes are TRBV7-9 and TRBJ2-1; D might be TRBD2 (5 bases). V gave up 8 bases and J gave up 8 bases, with 16 bases separating them. This CDR3 comprises 13 residues. The germline V gene encodes CDR1 SEHNR and CDR2 FQNEAQ (reference sequence). The CDR3 here is CASSSRVADEQFF. CDR3 nucleotide sequence: TGTGCCAGCTCCTCGAGGGTAGCAGATGAGCAGTTCTTC.

Only one count was recorded for this clonotype. This chain links TRBV4-1 with TRBJ2-7; 11 bases are a match to TRBD1. J lost 6 bases, V lost 4 bases, and 11 bases had no gene match. This CDR3 spans 16 amino acids. Per the germline V gene, CDR1 is MGHRA and CDR2 is YSYEKL. The CDR3, as DNA: TGCGCCAGCAGCCGCCTCGCCCCGGGACAGGGGGTCGAGCAGTACTTC. This sequence encodes CASSRLAPGQGVEQYF.

The genes are TRBV19 and TRBJ1-1, with 8 bases matching TRBD1. Germline V CDR1 and CDR2: LNHDA, SQIVND (reference sequence). The CDR3 totals 12 residues. Trimming cost V 6 bases and J 7 bases; bases outside gene matches: 4. For the CDR3, the DNA is TGTGCCAGTAGGGTAGGACAGGGTGAAGCTTTCTTT. Protein product: CASRVGQGEAFF.

The rearrangement joins TRBV7-9 to TRBJ2-2; D is undetermined. The ends were cut back, 1 base at V and 6 bases at J, with 6 bases in the middle. The germline V gene encodes CDR1 SEHNR and CDR2 FQNEAQ (reference sequence). The CDR3 extends over 13 amino acids. In nucleotides, the CDR3 is TGTGCCAGCAGCTTAGACCTCCCCGGGGAGCTGTTTTTT. Its protein is CASSLDLPGELFF.

This clonotype has only a few counts. The chain recombines TRBV28 with TRBJ2-2, with D hard to call. The CDR3 loop spans 14 amino acids. V lost 1 base to trimming and J lost 1 base, with 4 bases between them. Germline loops: CDR1 MDHEN, CDR2 SYDVKM. The CDR3 protein is CASSLSGNTGELFF. The CDR3 region has the DNA TGTGCCAGCAGTTTATCGGGGAACACCGGGGAGCTGTTTTTT.